These 14 T cell receptor beta chains were sequenced from one sample in a study of cytomegalovirus exposure and HLA in healthy donors. Primers for the PCR totalled 60 Vbeta and 13 Jbeta. Sequenced by immunoSEQ multiplex PCR; TCRdb stores in-frame clones only, minus some. The listing contains over 75,000 clones. The sample taken for sequencing was PBMCs. Receptors were obtained from a man in his fifties or sixties in good health and CMV-seronegative.

A word on this clone: The junction departs from the called germline gene at one end, perhaps through a read error. Other nucleotide sequences in the sample specify the same CDR3. V gene TRBV6-6 combines with J gene TRBJ2-2; 7 bases match TRBD1. Germline lookup yields CDR1 MNHNY and CDR2 SVGAGI (reference sequence). The CDR3 is 15 amino acids. In nucleotides, the CDR3 is TGTGCCAGCAGTTCAACAGGGGCGAACACTGGGGAGCTGTTTTTT. It codes for CASSSTGANTGELFF.

The rearrangement links TRBV29-1 to TRBJ1-2, with 8 nucleotides matching TRBD1. Trimming took 6 bases from V and 0 from J; bases not matched to a gene: 6. The V gene's germline CDR1 is SQVTM and CDR2 ANQGSEA. This CDR3 is 14 amino acids long. Written as DNA, the CDR3 is TGCAGCGTAGCCAGGGACAGGCCTAACTATGGCTACACCTTC. This codes for CSVARDRPNYGYTF.

The V gene is TRBV18, the J gene TRBJ1-2; 7 bases line up with TRBD1. Unmatched junction bases numbered 11, after V lost 3 bases and J lost 7 bases. The CDR3 extends over 15 amino acids. Per the germline V gene, CDR1 is KGHSH and CDR2 is LQKENI. DNA for the CDR3: TGTGCCAGCTCACCCAATTCGACAGGGCGGAGTGGCTACACCTTC. Translating gives CASSPNSTGRSGYTF. The full variable domain, its missing parts supplied by reference TRBV18 and TRBJ1-2, is NAGVMQNPRHLVRRRGQEARLRCSPMKGHSHVYWYRQLPEEGLKFMVYLQKENIIDESGMPKERFSAEFPKEGPSILRIQQVVRGDSAAYFCASSPNSTGRSGYTFGSGTRLTVV.

Here the CDR3 reads CASRPQGRNYGYTF. The CDR3 coding sequence is TGTGCCAGCAGACCACAGGGCCGCAACTATGGCTACACCTTC. This chain links TRBV11-1 with TRBJ1-2; D possibly corresponds to TRBD1 (6 bases). V lost 6 bases and J lost 2, with 13 bases in between. This CDR3 has 14 amino acids. Looked up from germline, CDR1 is SGHAT and CDR2 is FQDESV (reference sequence).

CDR3 coding DNA: TGTGCCAGCAACGGAGCCGGGACAGGAAAAGAGACCCAGTACTTC. This translates into CASNGAGTGKETQYF. This chain links TRBV6-5 with TRBJ2-5; 8 bases are a match to TRBD1. Germline-derived CDR1 and CDR2 are MNHEY and SVGAGI. J gave up 3 bases and V 7 bases, and 10 bases lay outside the gene matches. The CDR3 loop spans 15 amino acids.

The rearrangement uses TRBV7-2 and TRBJ2-7; TRBD1 matches at 7 bases. There are 16 residues in the CDR3. With 4 bases clipped from V and 0 bases from J, the junction kept 9 bases outside the gene matches. Germline values: CDR1 SGHTA, CDR2 FQGNSA. This CDR3 is CASSSARDRGSYEQYF. The CDR3 DNA is TGTGCCAGCAGCTCAGCCCGGGACAGAGGCTCCTACGAGCAGTACTTC.

This rearrangement joins TRBV29-1 to TRBJ1-1; 12 bases map to TRBD1. This CDR3 has 15 residues. From germline, CDR1 is SQVTM and CDR2 ANQGSEA. The trim removed 6 bases at V and 5 bases at J, leaving 10 bases unmatched. CDR3 DNA sequence: TGCAGCGTAGAGGGGACAGGGGGCGCCGAGACTGAAGCTTTCTTT. Amino acids: CSVEGTGGAETEAFF.

This chain uses TRBV28 with TRBJ2-3; D is perhaps TRBD2 (5 bases). The CDR3 has 11 residues. Germline lookup yields CDR1 MDHEN and CDR2 SYDVKM. Trimming pared 7 bases from V and 8 bases from J, leaving 10 bases between. The CDR3 region has the DNA TGTGCCAGCAAACGAGCGGTTACGCAGTATTTT. Amino acid sequence: CASKRAVTQYF.

The chain links TRBV6-1 to TRBJ2-5; D might be TRBD1 (5 bases). The CDR3 sequence is 13 residues long. Germline loops: CDR1 MNHNS, CDR2 SASEGT. V lost 6 bases to trimming and J lost 1 base, with 9 bases between them. This chain's CDR3 is CASRGQTQETQYF. For the CDR3, the DNA is TGTGCCAGCAGAGGACAAACCCAAGAGACCCAGTACTTC.

The gene calls are TRBV9 and TRBJ2-5; 8 bases are shared with TRBD1. Germline CDR1 is SGDLS and CDR2 is YYNGEE. The junction had 8 bases not matched to a gene; V was cut back by 3 bases and J by 7 bases. The CDR3 covers 14 residues. The CDR3 DNA follows: TGTGCCAGCAGCGAAGGTGGACAGGGTGTGACCCAGTACTTC. Its translation is CASSEGGQGVTQYF.

This chain connects TRBV6-6 to TRBJ2-5; 7 nucleotides agree with TRBD1. The CDR3 is made up of 15 amino acids. CDR1 and CDR2 from the germline V gene are MNHNY and SVGAGI (reference sequence). With 2 bases clipped from V and 4 bases from J, the junction kept 7 bases outside the gene matches. The CDR3 DNA is TGTGCCAGCAGTTACCCTAACAGGGGCGGAGAGACCCAGTACTTC. Translating gives CASSYPNRGGETQYF.

V is TRBV7-3 and J is TRBJ1-1; TRBD1 aligns across 7 bases. V dropped 2 bases and J dropped 4; count of bases not matched to a gene: 10. The CDR3 has 16 amino acids. The germline V gene encodes CDR1 SGHTA and CDR2 FQGTGA. The CDR3 coding sequence is TGTGCCAGCAGCTTAGGCGGTGGGACAGACATCACTGAAGCTTTCTTT. Residues: CASSLGGGTDITEAFF.

The CDR3 loop reads CASSLRKRGGLDTQYF. The DNA for the CDR3 is TGCGCCAGCAGCTTGAGAAAGCGGGGGGGCCTGGATACGCAGTATTTT. The rearrangement links TRBV5-1 to TRBJ2-3; 10 nucleotides match TRBD2. V lost 1 base, J lost 6 bases, and 8 bases stayed unmatched. Germline-derived CDR1 and CDR2 are SGHRS and YFSETQ. CDR3 length: 16 amino acids.

This chain uses TRBV5-6 with TRBJ2-6, with 12 bases fitting TRBD2. Trimming at V came to 4 bases and at J to 4 bases, leaving 12 bases not matched to a gene. The length of the CDR3 is 19 residues. The V gene's germline CDR1 is SGHDT and CDR2 YYEEEE. CDR3 bases: TGTGCCAGCAGCCCCTCGGCCCGACTAGCGGGGGTCGGGGCCAACGTCCTGACTTTC. Protein: CASSPSARLAGVGANVLTF.